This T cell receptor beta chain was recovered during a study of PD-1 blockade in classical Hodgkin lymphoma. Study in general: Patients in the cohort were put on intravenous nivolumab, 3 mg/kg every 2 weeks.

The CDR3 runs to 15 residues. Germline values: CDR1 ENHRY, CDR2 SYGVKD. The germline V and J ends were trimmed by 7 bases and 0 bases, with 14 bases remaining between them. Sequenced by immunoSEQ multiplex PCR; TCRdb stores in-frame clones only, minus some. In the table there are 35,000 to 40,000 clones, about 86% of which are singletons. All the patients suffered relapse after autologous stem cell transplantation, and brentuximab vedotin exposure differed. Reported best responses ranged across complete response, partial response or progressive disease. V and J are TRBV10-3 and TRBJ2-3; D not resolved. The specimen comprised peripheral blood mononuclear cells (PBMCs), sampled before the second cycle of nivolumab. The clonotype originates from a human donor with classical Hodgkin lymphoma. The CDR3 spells CAITKLYASTDTQYF. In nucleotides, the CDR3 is TGTGCCATCACTAAGCTTTACGCCAGCACAGATACGCAGTATTTT.